The sample holds a few counts of the clone carrying this T cell receptor (beta chain). Cohort allocation depended upon clinical history that participants reported. Recovery among Cohort 3 donors was established by two negative PCRs, clearance, or symptom resolution. This record belongs to a study of blood T cell repertoires in COVID-19. Overall study context: From T cells, B-cell-depleted T cells, or PBMCs came the material, which was cDNA or gDNA.

TCRdb's table, derived via immunoSEQ multiplex PCR, lists solely in-frame clones and lacks some. The sample includes a few hundred thousand clones, about 85% of them seen just once. The sequence was obtained from a woman between 45 and 60 years old who had recovered from COVID-19. Sequenced input: PBMCs or T cells enriched from blood (not recorded which).

The CDR3: CASSVGGAEIYGYTF. The CDR3, as DNA: TGTGCCAGCAGCGTAGGTGGGGCAGAAATCTATGGCTACACCTTC. The V call is TRBV9, the J call TRBJ1-2; D perhaps matches TRBD1 (5 bases). The germline gives CDR1 SGDLS, CDR2 YYNGEE. The CDR3 extends over 15 amino acids. Trimming removed 0 bases at V and 4 bases at J, with 13 bases between.